A selection of T cell receptor beta chains follows, all from one sample in a study of blood T cell repertoires in COVID-19. Profiling relied on immunoSEQ multiplex PCR, and the TCRdb table lists in-frame clones only, not all of them. The sample gives about 370,000 clones, 80% to 90% of which show up once; around 1% is in the top ten. The sample taken for sequencing was PBMCs or T cells enriched from blood (not recorded which). The receptors derive from a man younger than 30 who had recovered from COVID-19. Both conserved end residues are part of each CDR3. Each record gives: CDR3 length, clone size, J gene, D gene, V gene, CDR3 protein, CDR3 DNA. D genes are given only for firm matches. Not all rows give a size; the values are once, few, many and, for expanded clones, a class.

length: 15; size: .; J: TRBJ2-5; D: TRBD2; V: TRBV7-2; CDR3: CASSSQAGQGETQYF; DNA: TGTGCCAGCAGCTCCCAAGCGGGGCAGGGAGAGACCCAGTACTTC
length: 16; size: .; J: TRBJ2-1; D: TRBD2; V: TRBV2; CDR3: CASSQGTSGSYNEQFF; DNA: TGTGCCAGCAGCCAAGGGACTAGCGGCTCCTACAATGAGCAGTTCTTC
length: 17; size: .; J: TRBJ2-2; D: TRBD1; V: TRBV9; CDR3: CASSAGTGPYSAGELFF; DNA: TGTGCCAGCAGCGCCGGGACAGGGCCATACAGCGCCGGGGAGCTGTTTTTT
length: 14; size: .; J: TRBJ2-1; D: .; V: TRBV6-4; CDR3: CASRAGGQFDEQFF; DNA: TGTGCCAGCAGAGCTGGGGGCCAGTTTGATGAGCAGTTCTTC
length: 13; size: .; J: TRBJ2-3; D: .; V: TRBV12-3/TRBV12-4; CDR3: CASSLLGADTQYF; DNA: TGTGCCAGCAGTTTACTAGGAGCAGATACGCAGTATTTT
length: 12; size: .; J: TRBJ1-1; D: .; V: TRBV5-8; CDR3: CASSLVWREAFF; DNA: TGTGCCAGCAGCTTGGTCTGGAGAGAAGCTTTCTTT
length: 15; size: .; J: TRBJ2-1; D: TRBD2; V: TRBV5-1; CDR3: CASSKSSGGYNEQFF; DNA: TGCGCCAGCAGTAAGTCTAGCGGGGGCTACAATGAGCAGTTCTTC
length: 19; size: .; J: TRBJ2-1; D: .; V: TRBV3-1/TRBV3-2; CDR3: CASSLFDGLTRSSYNEQFF; DNA: TGTGCCAGCAGCTTATTCGATGGACTAACTCGCTCATCCTACAATGAGCAGTTCTTC
length: 14; size: .; J: TRBJ2-1; D: TRBD2; V: TRBV29-1; CDR3: CSVVSRGGLLRTFF; DNA: TGCAGCGTTGTTAGTCGGGGGGGCCTCTTGCGAACGTTCTTC
length: 17; size: .; J: TRBJ2-3; D: TRBD1; V: TRBV9; CDR3: CASSVGPGQGRTDTQYF; DNA: TGTGCCAGCAGCGTAGGCCCCGGACAGGGGCGCACAGATACGCAGTATTTT
length: 13; size: .; J: TRBJ1-2; D: TRBD1; V: TRBV5-1; CDR3: CASSVGQGYGYTF; DNA: TGCGCCAGCAGCGTGGGACAGGGGTATGGCTACACCTTC
length: 14; size: once; J: TRBJ2-5; D: .; V: TRBV28; CDR3: CASSPQDGQETQYF; DNA: TGTGCCAGCAGCCCACAGGACGGACAAGAGACCCAGTACTTC
length: 15; size: once; J: TRBJ1-4; D: .; V: TRBV28; CDR3: CASSLPPRGNEKLFF; DNA: TGTGCCAGCAGTTTGCCGCCTAGAGGGAATGAAAAACTGTTTTTT
length: 14; size: few; J: TRBJ2-5; D: TRBD2; V: TRBV27; CDR3: CASSLRLAGETQYF; DNA: TGTGCCAGCAGTTTAAGACTAGCTGGGGAGACCCAGTACTTC
length: 14; size: once; J: TRBJ1-1; D: .; V: TRBV6-5; CDR3: CASQLRWQNTEAFF; DNA: TGTGCCAGCCAACTCAGGTGGCAGAACACTGAAGCTTTCTTT
length: 13; size: .; J: TRBJ2-7; D: .; V: TRBV6-5; CDR3: CASSPQEPYEQYF; DNA: TGTGCCAGCAGTCCCCAGGAACCCTACGAGCAGTACTTC
length: 17; size: .; J: TRBJ1-1; D: .; V: TRBV28; CDR3: CASSLGGSRYLYTEAFF; DNA: TGTGCCAGCAGTTTGGGGGGGTCGAGATACCTATACACTGAAGCTTTCTTT
length: 15; size: few; J: TRBJ2-1; D: TRBD2; V: TRBV3-1/TRBV3-2; CDR3: CASLLSSGKNNEQFF; DNA: TGTGCCAGCCTCCTATCTAGCGGGAAGAACAATGAGCAGTTCTTC
length: 14; size: .; J: TRBJ2-1; D: .; V: TRBV27; CDR3: CASSFRTAYNEQFF; DNA: TGTGCCAGCAGTTTCCGGACAGCCTACAATGAGCAGTTCTTC
length: 13; size: .; J: TRBJ1-2; D: TRBD1; V: TRBV28; CDR3: CASRVGQYYGYTF; DNA: TGTGCCAGCAGAGTGGGACAGTACTATGGCTACACCTTC
length: 14; size: .; J: TRBJ1-5; D: TRBD1; V: TRBV3-1/TRBV3-2; CDR3: CASSGTGFNQPQHF; DNA: TGTGCCAGCAGCGGGACAGGGTTTAATCAGCCCCAGCATTTT
length: 15; size: .; J: TRBJ2-3; D: .; V: TRBV30; CDR3: CAWNFIGTGPDTQYF; DNA: TGTGCCTGGAATTTTATAGGTACAGGGCCAGATACGCAGTATTTT
length: 17; size: .; J: TRBJ1-5; D: .; V: TRBV21-1; CDR3: CASSIKTQGPTNQPQHF; DNA: TGTGCCAGCAGCATAAAGACACAAGGCCCGACCAATCAGCCCCAGCATTTT
length: 13; size: .; J: TRBJ1-2; D: .; V: TRBV7-3; CDR3: CASSSKTGNGYTF; DNA: TGTGCCAGCAGCTCGAAAACGGGGAATGGCTACACCTTC
length: 13; size: .; J: TRBJ1-2; D: .; V: TRBV9; CDR3: CASSVDRVGGYTF; DNA: TGTGCCAGCAGCGTAGACCGGGTGGGTGGCTACACCTTC
length: 16; size: .; J: TRBJ2-1; D: TRBD2; V: TRBV7-3; CDR3: CASSPRLAGGLDEQFF; DNA: TGTGCCAGCAGCCCCCGACTAGCGGGGGGATTGGATGAGCAGTTCTTC
length: 14; size: .; J: TRBJ2-7; D: TRBD2; V: TRBV5-6; CDR3: CASSLGTSGYEQYF; DNA: TGTGCCAGCAGCTTGGGGACTAGCGGGTACGAGCAGTACTTC
length: 18; size: .; J: TRBJ2-2; D: TRBD2; V: TRBV9; CDR3: CASSVELAGAFSTGELFF; DNA: TGTGCCAGCAGCGTAGAGCTAGCGGGAGCATTCAGCACCGGGGAGCTGTTTTTT
length: 12; size: .; J: TRBJ1-2; D: .; V: TRBV7-3; CDR3: CASSLSGSGYTF; DNA: TGTGCCAGCAGCTTATCAGGGTCTGGCTACACCTTC